These 24 T cell receptor beta chains came from one sample sequenced in a study of cytomegalovirus exposure and HLA in healthy donors. The protocol was immunoSEQ multiplex PCR, while the TCRdb copy is restricted to in-frame clones and leaves out a portion. The table includes 250,000 or so clones, roughly 84% detected once. Sample: PBMCs. The source is a man between 18 and 29 years old in good health and CMV-seropositive.

The J gene is TRBJ2-3, the V gene TRBV20-1; D gene uncertain. Germline V gives CDR1 DFQATT, CDR2 SNEGSKA (reference sequence). The CDR3 runs to 10 residues. Between the trimmed V and J ends, which lost 5 bases and 8 bases, there was a span of 8 bases. CDR3 in amino acids: CSASDGTQYF. Written as DNA, the CDR3 is TGCAGTGCTTCAGATGGTACGCAGTATTTT.

Only one count was recorded for this clone. The chain recombines TRBV11-3 with TRBJ1-5, with 7 positions matching TRBD1. Per the germline V gene, CDR1 is SGHNT and CDR2 is YENEEA. CDR3 length: 18 residues. V shed 4 bases, J shed 5 bases, and the junction held 17 bases outside the gene matches. CDR3 sequence: CASSSPTRRDRPYQPQHF. The CDR3 DNA reads TGTGCCAGCAGCTCCCCCACCAGAAGGGACAGACCTTATCAGCCCCAGCATTTT.

As concerns this clone: Compared with germline, one end of the junction differs, possibly owing to a read error. The genes are TRBV25-1 and TRBJ1-2, with a weak D call TRBD1 (6 bases). The CDR3 extends over 14 amino acids. Germline-derived CDR1 and CDR2 are MGHDK and SYGVNS. This chain's CDR3 is CASSESGQSYRYTF. The CDR3 DNA follows: TGTGCCAGCAGTGAGAGCGGACAGTCCTATCGCTACACCTTC.

J is TRBJ2-5 and V is TRBV29-1, with TRBD1 matching over 9 bases. This CDR3 has 13 amino acids. Trimming took 4 bases from V and 7 from J; bases not matched to a gene: 7. CDR1 is SQVTM, CDR2 ANQGSEA, per germline. Written as DNA, the CDR3 is TGCAGCGTTGGGACAGGGGACGGGGGGACCCAGTACTTC. Protein: CSVGTGDGGTQYF.

A word on this clone: A junction boundary mismatches the germline segment, possibly from a read error. The chain links TRBV6-1 to TRBJ1-1, with a weak D call TRBD1 (5 bases). This CDR3 is 14 amino acids long. Germline lookup yields CDR1 MNHNS and CDR2 SASEGT. As DNA, the CDR3 is TGTGCCAGCAGCCTCTCACAGGTGAACACTGAAGCTTTTTTT. It encodes CASSLSQVNTEAFF.

The chain carries TRBV7-8 and TRBJ2-7; 14 nucleotides line up with TRBD2. V lost 5 bases to trimming and J lost 6 bases; unmatched junction nucleotides: 9. Germline CDR1 SGHVS, CDR2 FQNEAQ. The CDR3 has 16 amino acids. The CDR3 region has the DNA TGTGCCAGCAGCAGAGGGACTAGCGGGAGCTTCGGCGAGCAGTACTTC. Encoded protein: CASSRGTSGSFGEQYF.

This sequence joins TRBV2 and TRBJ2-3, with no clear D. The CDR3 totals 13 residues. The germline V gene encodes CDR1 SNHLY and CDR2 FYNNEI. Between the trimmed V and J ends, which lost 8 bases and 0 bases, there was a span of 9 bases. DNA of the CDR3: TGTGCCAGCGTTTGGGTTAGCACAGATACGCAGTATTTT. It codes for CASVWVSTDTQYF.

This chain links TRBV4-2 with TRBJ1-1; D ambiguous. The CDR3 covers 15 residues. The germline CDR1 and CDR2 sequences are LGHNA and YNFKEQ. The V end was cut by 0 bases, the J end by 6 bases, with 14 bases between. CDR3: CASSQDSHELAEAFF. As DNA, the CDR3 is TGTGCCAGCAGCCAAGATAGTCATGAATTGGCTGAAGCTTTCTTT.

The genes are TRBV7-2 and TRBJ2-7; D gene unclear. The CDR3 spans 13 residues. The V gene lost 2 bases and the J gene lost 2 bases, with 7 bases spanning the gap. CDR1 SGHTA and CDR2 FQGNSA come from the germline V gene. In DNA form, the CDR3 reads TGTGCCAGCAGCTTACTTGGAACCTACGAGCAGTACTTC. Amino acids: CASSLLGTYEQYF.

The rearrangement uses TRBV2 and TRBJ2-1; maybe TRBD2 (6 bases). V was trimmed by 8 bases and J by 4 bases, leaving 12 bases between them. The CDR3 is 13 residues long. Germline V gives CDR1 SNHLY, CDR2 FYNNEI. The CDR3 region has the DNA TGTGCCAGCGATAGCGGACCTTACAATGAGCAGTTCTTC. It codes for CASDSGPYNEQFF. Looking up the rest from reference TRBV2 and TRBJ2-1 gives the full variable domain: EPEVTQTPSHQVTQMGQEVILRCVPISNHLYFYWYRQILGQKVEFLVSFYNNEISEKSEIFDDQFSVERPDGSNFTLKIRSTKLEDSAMYFCASDSGPYNEQFFGPGTRLTVL.

The chain has TRBV29-1 and TRBJ2-3, with D possibly being TRBD1 (6 bases). Germline CDR1 is SQVTM and CDR2 is ANQGSEA. Trimming removed 8 bases from V and 4 bases from J, with 13 bases in between. There are 12 residues in the CDR3. The CDR3 DNA reads as TGCAGCCAGAAACAGGGTTCAGATACGCAGTATTTT. This encodes CSQKQGSDTQYF.

This chain joins TRBV6-4 and TRBJ2-7; the match to TRBD2 covers 9 bases. The CDR3 is made up of 20 amino acids. The V segment lost 0 bases and the J segment 1 base; nucleotides outside the gene matches: 16. Per the germline V gene, CDR1 is MRHNA and CDR2 is SNTAGT. CDR3 in amino acids: CASSDSKKREATYESYEQYF. The CDR3 nucleotides are TGTGCCAGCAGTGACTCGAAAAAGCGGGAGGCGACTTATGAATCCTACGAGCAGTACTTC.

The chain recombines TRBV6-5 with TRBJ1-5, with TRBD1 as a possible D gene (6 bases). V was trimmed by 7 bases and J by 6 bases, leaving 16 bases between them. The CDR3 is 14 amino acids. Per the germline V gene, CDR1 is MNHEY and CDR2 is SVGAGI. CDR3 DNA sequence: TGTGCCAGCACCCCAGGACAGTTCGGTCAGCCCCAGCATTTT. Its translation is CASTPGQFGQPQHF.

The chain uses TRBV11-2 and TRBJ2-1; 9 bases fit TRBD1. This CDR3 contains 14 residues. The germline gives CDR1 SGHAT, CDR2 FQNNGV. V lost 5 bases, J lost 8 bases, and 7 bases stayed unmatched. DNA of the CDR3: TGTGCCAGCAGCCCTTGGGACAGGGCGGATGAGCAGTTCTTC. Its translation is CASSPWDRADEQFF. Complete variable domain (other parts from reference TRBV11-2 and TRBJ2-1): EAGVAQSPRYKIIEKRQSVAFWCNPISGHATLYWYQQILGQGPKLLIQFQNNGVVDDSQLPKDRFSAERLKGVDSTLKIQPAKLEDSAVYLCASSPWDRADEQFFGPGTRLTVL.

The chain combines TRBV28 with TRBJ1-2, with 8 nucleotides matching TRBD1. From germline, CDR1 is MDHEN and CDR2 SYDVKM. V dropped 6 bases and J dropped 3; count of bases not matched to a gene: 3. The length of the CDR3 is 13 residues. The CDR3 nucleotides are TGTGCCAGCAGCGCGGGACAGGACTATGGCTACACCTTC. This translates into CASSAGQDYGYTF.

This clone was observed once. This chain joins TRBV4-1 and TRBJ1-1; the D gene is possibly TRBD1 (5 bases). CDR1 and CDR2 (germline): MGHRA, YSYEKL. With 3 bases removed from V and 11 bases from J, the gap between germline ends came to 16 bases. The CDR3 length is 13 residues. The CDR3 coding sequence is TGCGCCAGCAGCCACGCTGCCTTAGAGGGGGCTTTCTTT. Translated, it gives CASSHAALEGAFF.

This clone has just one count. The CDR3: CASSSPGLAAGELFF. Here the CDR3 DNA reads TGTGCCAGCAGCTCCCCGGGACTAGCGGCCGGGGAGCTGTTTTTT. The rearrangement uses TRBV9 and TRBJ2-2, with TRBD2 identical over 11 bases. Germline-derived CDR1 and CDR2 are SGDLS and YYNGEE. The V and J ends lost 4 bases and 6 bases, in that order; junction bases with no gene match: 5. CDR3 size: 15 residues.

There are a few counts of this clone. The chain is built from TRBV5-5 and TRBJ2-2, with D unresolved. The V gene's germline CDR1 is SGHKS and CDR2 YYEKEE (reference sequence). CDR3 length: 12 amino acids. Trimming stripped 5 bases from V and 0 bases from J, with 2 bases between. The CDR3 DNA follows: TGTGCCAGCAGAGCGAACACCGGGGAGCTGTTTTTT. Translating gives CASRANTGELFF.

The chain joins TRBV29-1 to TRBJ1-1; TRBD1 might be the D (6 bases). The CDR3 runs 13 residues. Germline V gene data show CDR1 as SQVTM and CDR2 as ANQGSEA. Between the trimmed V and J ends, which lost 6 bases and 0 bases, there was a span of 11 bases. The CDR3 sequence: CSVYGQMNTEAFF. The CDR3 region has the DNA TGCAGCGTCTATGGACAGATGAACACTGAAGCTTTCTTT.

This chain connects TRBV4-2 to TRBJ1-2; 7 bases are a match to TRBD1. Unmatched junction bases numbered 17, after V lost 4 bases and J lost 0 bases. The CDR3 extends over 19 amino acids. Germline V gene data show CDR1 as LGHNA and CDR2 as YNFKEQ. The CDR3 loop is CASSPTSRGTATANYGYTF. CDR3 DNA: TGTGCCAGCAGCCCTACAAGCAGGGGGACCGCTACAGCTAACTATGGCTACACCTTC.

The rearrangement uses TRBV27 and TRBJ1-1, with TRBD1 identical over 11 bases. The CDR3 is made up of 15 amino acids. Trimming removed 6 bases from V and 4 bases from J; junction bases left unmatched: 7. Germline V gene data show CDR1 as MNHEY and CDR2 as SMNVEV (reference sequence). CDR3 in amino acids: CASRGQGERSTEAFF. The CDR3 DNA reads as TGTGCCAGCAGGGGACAGGGGGAAAGGAGCACTGAAGCTTTCTTT.

This chain uses TRBV4-2 with TRBJ2-7; the match to TRBD2 covers 14 bases. This CDR3 region has 16 residues. Per the germline V gene, CDR1 is LGHNA and CDR2 is YNFKEQ. J gave up 3 bases and V 3 bases, and 4 bases lay outside the gene matches. In DNA, the CDR3 is TGTGCCAGCAGCCAGGGACTAGCGGGAGACAACTACGAGCAGTACTTC. This sequence encodes CASSQGLAGDNYEQYF.

This chain connects TRBV2 to TRBJ2-7; D is unresolved. Germline V lookup: CDR1 SNHLY, CDR2 FYNNEI. The CDR3 covers 14 residues. The V end lost 7 bases, the J end lost 2 bases, and 15 bases lay between the germline ends. The CDR3 region has the DNA TGTGCCAGCATGCCCTCGACGGGCACCTACGAGCAGTACTTC. Translating gives CASMPSTGTYEQYF. The full variable domain, completed using reference TRBV2 and TRBJ2-7, is EPEVTQTPSHQVTQMGQEVILRCVPISNHLYFYWYRQILGQKVEFLVSFYNNEISEKSEIFDDQFSVERPDGSNFTLKIRSTKLEDSAMYFCASMPSTGTYEQYFGPGTRLTVT.

The CDR3 spells CASSRRQGNEQYF. Here the CDR3 DNA reads TGTGCCAGCAGTCGGCGACAGGGGAACGAGCAGTACTTC. This chain joins TRBV6-5 and TRBJ2-7, with 8 positions matching TRBD1. The CDR3 sequence is 13 residues long. Germline V CDR1 and CDR2: MNHEY, SVGAGI. V shed 5 bases, J shed 5 bases, and the junction held 5 bases outside the gene matches.